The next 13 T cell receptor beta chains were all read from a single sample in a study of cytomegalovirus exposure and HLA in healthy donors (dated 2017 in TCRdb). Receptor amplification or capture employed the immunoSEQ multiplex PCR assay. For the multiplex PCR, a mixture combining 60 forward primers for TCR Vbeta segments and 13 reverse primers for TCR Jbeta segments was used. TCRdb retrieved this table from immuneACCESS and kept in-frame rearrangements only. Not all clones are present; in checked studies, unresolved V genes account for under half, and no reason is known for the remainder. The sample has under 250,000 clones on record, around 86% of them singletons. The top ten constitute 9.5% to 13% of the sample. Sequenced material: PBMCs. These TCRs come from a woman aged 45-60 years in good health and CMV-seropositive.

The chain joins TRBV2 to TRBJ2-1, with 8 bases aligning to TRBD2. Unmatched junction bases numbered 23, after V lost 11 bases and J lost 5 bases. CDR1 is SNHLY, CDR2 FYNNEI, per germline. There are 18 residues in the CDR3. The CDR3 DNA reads TGTGCCGTAGCTGGGGGGGTAGCGGGGCCTCGTGGCGACAATGAGCAGTTCTTC. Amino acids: CAVAGGVAGPRGDNEQFF. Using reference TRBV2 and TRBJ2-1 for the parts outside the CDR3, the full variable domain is EPEVTQTPSHQVTQMGQEVILRCVPISNHLYFYWYRQILGQKVEFLVSFYNNEISEKSEIFDDQFSVERPDGSNFTLKIRSTKLEDSAMYFCAVAGGVAGPRGDNEQFFGPGTRLTVL.

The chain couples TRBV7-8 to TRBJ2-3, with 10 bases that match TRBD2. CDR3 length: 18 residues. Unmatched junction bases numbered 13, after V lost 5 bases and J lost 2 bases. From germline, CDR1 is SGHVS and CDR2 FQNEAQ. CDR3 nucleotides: TGTGCCAGCAGCCCGCTGGGTGCTAGCGGGGGTTACACAGATACGCAGTATTTT. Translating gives CASSPLGASGGYTDTQYF.

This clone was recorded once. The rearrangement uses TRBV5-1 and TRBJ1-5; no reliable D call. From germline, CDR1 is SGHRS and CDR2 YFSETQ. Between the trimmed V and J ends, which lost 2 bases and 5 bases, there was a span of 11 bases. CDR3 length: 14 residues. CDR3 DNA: TGCGCCAGCAGCTTAGAGGGTATCGATCAGCCCCAGCATTTT. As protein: CASSLEGIDQPQHF.

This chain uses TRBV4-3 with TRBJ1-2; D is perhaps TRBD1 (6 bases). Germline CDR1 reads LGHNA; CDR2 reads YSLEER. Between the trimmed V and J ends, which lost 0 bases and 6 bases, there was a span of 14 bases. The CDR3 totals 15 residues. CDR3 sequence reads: CASSQDIQGGDGYTF. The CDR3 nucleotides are TGCGCCAGCAGCCAAGATATACAGGGTGGGGATGGCTACACCTTC.

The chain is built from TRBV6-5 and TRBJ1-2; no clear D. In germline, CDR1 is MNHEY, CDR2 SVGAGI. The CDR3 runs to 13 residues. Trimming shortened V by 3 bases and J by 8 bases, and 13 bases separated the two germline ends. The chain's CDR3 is CASSYRDGLGYTF. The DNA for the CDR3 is TGTGCCAGCAGTTATCGTGACGGACTCGGCTACACCTTC.

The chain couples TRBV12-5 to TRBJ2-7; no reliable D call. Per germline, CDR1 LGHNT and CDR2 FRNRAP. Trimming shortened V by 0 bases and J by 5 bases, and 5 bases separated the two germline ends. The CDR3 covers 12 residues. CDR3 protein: CASGLVRDEQYF. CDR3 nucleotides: TGTGCTAGTGGTTTGGTACGGGACGAGCAGTACTTC. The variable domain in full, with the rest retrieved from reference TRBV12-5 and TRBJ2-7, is DARVTQTPRHKVTEMGQEVTMRCQPILGHNTVFWYRQTMMQGLELLAYFRNRAPLDDSGMPKDRFSAEMPDATLATLKIQPSEPRDSAVYFCASGLVRDEQYFGPGTRLTVT.

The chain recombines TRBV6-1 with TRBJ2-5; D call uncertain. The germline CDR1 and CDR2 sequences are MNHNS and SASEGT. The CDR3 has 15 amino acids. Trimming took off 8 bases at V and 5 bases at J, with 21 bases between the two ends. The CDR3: CASGPKTWNKETQYF. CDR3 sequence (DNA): TGTGCCAGCGGCCCTAAGACTTGGAACAAGGAGACCCAGTACTTC.

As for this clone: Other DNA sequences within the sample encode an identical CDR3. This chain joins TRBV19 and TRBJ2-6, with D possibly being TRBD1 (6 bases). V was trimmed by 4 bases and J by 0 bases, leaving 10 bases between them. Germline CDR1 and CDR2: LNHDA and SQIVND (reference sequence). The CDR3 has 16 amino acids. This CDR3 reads CASSTYRDSGANVLTF. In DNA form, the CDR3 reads TGTGCCAGTAGTACTTACAGGGACTCTGGGGCCAACGTCCTGACTTTC.

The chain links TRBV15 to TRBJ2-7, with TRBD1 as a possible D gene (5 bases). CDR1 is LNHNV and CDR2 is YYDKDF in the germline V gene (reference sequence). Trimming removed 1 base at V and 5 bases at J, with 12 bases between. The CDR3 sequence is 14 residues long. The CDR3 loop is CATSRGDSDNEQYF. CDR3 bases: TGTGCCACCAGCAGAGGTGACAGCGACAACGAGCAGTACTTC.

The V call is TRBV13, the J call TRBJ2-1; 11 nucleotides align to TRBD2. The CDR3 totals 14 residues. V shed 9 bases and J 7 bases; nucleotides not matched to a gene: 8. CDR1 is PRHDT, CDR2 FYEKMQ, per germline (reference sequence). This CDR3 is CASFVAGGGNEQFF. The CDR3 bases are TGTGCCAGTTTCGTAGCGGGGGGGGGTAATGAGCAGTTCTTC.

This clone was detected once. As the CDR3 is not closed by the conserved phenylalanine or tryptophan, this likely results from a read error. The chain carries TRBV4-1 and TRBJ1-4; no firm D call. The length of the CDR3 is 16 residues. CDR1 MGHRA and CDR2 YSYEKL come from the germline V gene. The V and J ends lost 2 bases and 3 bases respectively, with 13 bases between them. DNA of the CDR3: TGCGCCAGCAGCCAACCCTCGGGTATAGCTAATGAAAAACTGTTTTCT. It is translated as CASSQPSGIANEKLFS.

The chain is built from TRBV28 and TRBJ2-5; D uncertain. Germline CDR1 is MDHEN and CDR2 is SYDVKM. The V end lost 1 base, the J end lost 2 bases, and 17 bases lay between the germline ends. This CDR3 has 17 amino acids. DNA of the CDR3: TGTGCCAGCAGTTTATTCGGGTACAAGCACCCTCAAGAGACCCAGTACTTC. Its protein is CASSLFGYKHPQETQYF. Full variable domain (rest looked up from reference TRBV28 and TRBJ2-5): DVKVTQSSRYLVKRTGEKVFLECVQDMDHENMFWYRQDPGLGLRLIYFSYDVKMKEKGDIPEGYSVSREKKERFSLILESASTNQTSMYLCASSLFGYKHPQETQYFGPGTRLLVL.

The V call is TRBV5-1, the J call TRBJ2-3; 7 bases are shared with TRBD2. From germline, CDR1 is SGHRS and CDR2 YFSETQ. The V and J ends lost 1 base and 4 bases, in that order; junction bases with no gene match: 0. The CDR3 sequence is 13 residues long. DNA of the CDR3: TGCGCCAGCAGCTTGAGCGGGGCAGATACGCAGTATTTT. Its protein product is CASSLSGADTQYF. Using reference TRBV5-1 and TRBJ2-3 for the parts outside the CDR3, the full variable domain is KAGVTQTPRYLIKTRGQQVTLSCSPISGHRSVSWYQQTPGQGLQFLFEYFSETQRNKGNFPGRFSGRQFSNSRSEMNVSTLELGDSALYLCASSLSGADTQYFGPGTRLTVL.